These 28 T cell receptor beta chains were sequenced from one sample in a study of cytomegalovirus exposure and HLA in healthy donors. With 60 Vbeta and 13 Jbeta primers, the PCR was carried out. This table comes from immunoSEQ multiplex PCR, and its TCRdb copy is limited to in-frame clones, with some not included. The data show over 120,000 clones, just under 85% seen once. The sample comprised PBMCs. These receptors originate from a woman aged 60-70 years in good health and CMV-seropositive.

V is TRBV7-9 and J is TRBJ1-1; 9 positions agree with TRBD1. This CDR3 has 17 amino acids. Germline values: CDR1 SEHNR, CDR2 FQNEAQ (reference sequence). V shed 5 bases, J shed 0 bases, and the junction held 10 bases outside the gene matches. The CDR3 loop is CASSPWTGAKLNTEAFF. In DNA, the CDR3 is TGTGCCAGCAGCCCGTGGACAGGGGCTAAGTTGAACACTGAAGCTTTCTTT.

The chain links TRBV10-3 to TRBJ2-1; perhaps TRBD2 as D (7 bases). V was cut by 6 bases and J by 12 bases, with 27 bases left in between. The CDR3 spans 16 residues. CDR1 is ENHRY, CDR2 SYGVKD, per germline. The CDR3: CAISPAAGEGEIAQFF. Written as DNA, the CDR3 is TGTGCCATCAGCCCCGCGGCAGGGGAGGGGGAAATTGCGCAGTTCTTC.

The rearrangement uses TRBV7-8 and TRBJ2-3, with 12 bases fitting TRBD1. The V gene's germline CDR1 is SGHVS and CDR2 FQNEAQ. V shed 6 bases and J 3 bases; nucleotides not matched to a gene: 4. This CDR3 spans 15 amino acids. The CDR3 DNA sequence: TGTGCCAGCAGACCGGGACAGGGGGCAACAGATACGCAGTATTTT. This translates into CASRPGQGATDTQYF.

This sequence joins TRBV21-1 and TRBJ2-1; TRBD2, the table's D call, was not compared with the DNA. TRBV21-1 is reported as a pseudogene. The CDR3 loop spans 15 amino acids. Here the CDR3 reads CASSMTSLHYNEQFF. DNA of the CDR3: TGTGCCAGCAGCATGACTAGCCTACACTACAATGAGCAGTTCTTC.

V is TRBV19 and J is TRBJ1-2; 10 bases fit TRBD1. The CDR3 is 18 amino acids. V dropped 4 bases and J dropped 0; count of bases not matched to a gene: 11. Germline CDR1 LNHDA, CDR2 SQIVND (reference sequence). CDR3: CASSTQVAGTGANYGYTF. As DNA, the CDR3 is TGTGCCAGTAGTACCCAGGTCGCTGGGACAGGGGCTAACTATGGCTACACCTTC.

CDR3 in amino acids: CASSQLAGGSGYEQYF. In nucleotides, the CDR3 is TGTGCCAGCAGCCAACTAGCGGGAGGTTCGGGCTACGAGCAGTACTTC. The chain combines TRBV5-8 with TRBJ2-7; 12 bases match TRBD2. Germline CDR1 and CDR2: SGHTS and YDEGEE. This CDR3 spans 16 amino acids. After removal of 4 bases from V and 3 bases from J, the junction contained 8 bases not matched to a gene.

V is TRBV9 and J is TRBJ2-3; 7 bases are shared with TRBD1. CDR1 and CDR2 from the germline V gene are SGDLS and YYNGEE. Unmatched junction bases numbered 5, after V lost 1 base and J lost 3 bases. The CDR3 consists of 15 residues. For the CDR3, the DNA is TGTGCCAGCAGCGTATACCAGGGGGAAACAGATACGCAGTATTTT. It is translated as CASSVYQGETDTQYF.

This rearrangement joins TRBV9 to TRBJ2-1; perhaps TRBD2 as D (5 bases). V lost 3 bases and J lost 7, with 17 bases in between. Germline V lookup: CDR1 SGDLS, CDR2 YYNGEE. This CDR3 region has 15 residues. CDR3 sequence: CASSAQEGGWNEQFF. The CDR3 DNA is TGTGCCAGCAGCGCCCAGGAAGGAGGTTGGAATGAGCAGTTCTTC.

The CDR3 loop is CASRHSGRGETQYF. CDR3 bases: TGTGCCAGCAGACATAGCGGGAGAGGAGAGACCCAGTACTTC. The chain has TRBV7-2 and TRBJ2-5, with 9 bases lining up with TRBD2. Per germline, CDR1 SGHTA and CDR2 FQGNSA. The length of the CDR3 is 14 residues. The junction had 6 bases not matched to a gene; V was cut back by 6 bases and J by 4 bases.

The chain recombines TRBV6-5 with TRBJ2-7; 9 bases map to TRBD2. The CDR3 extends over 14 amino acids. From germline, CDR1 is MNHEY and CDR2 SVGAGI. V shed 6 bases and J 7 bases; nucleotides not matched to a gene: 10. The CDR3 protein is CASRAGGPGREQYF. The CDR3 DNA reads TGTGCCAGCAGGGCGGGAGGGCCAGGTCGAGAGCAGTACTTC.

The chain uses TRBV6-5 and TRBJ1-2; maybe TRBD1 (6 bases). Trimming took off 5 bases at V and 8 bases at J, with 9 bases between the two ends. Germline V gene lookup returns CDR1 MNHEY and CDR2 SVGAGI. The CDR3 runs 11 residues. This chain's CDR3 is CASSQGGGYTF. CDR3 sequence (DNA): TGTGCCAGCAGTCAAGGGGGAGGCTACACCTTC.

The chain carries TRBV7-8 and TRBJ2-5, with D possibly being TRBD1 (6 bases). Per the germline V gene, CDR1 is SGHVS and CDR2 is FQNEAQ. V gave up 5 bases and J gave up 5 bases, with 12 bases separating them. The CDR3 totals 13 residues. The CDR3 DNA follows: TGTGCCAGCAGCCGACAGGCGCAGGAGACCCAGTACTTC. Encoded protein: CASSRQAQETQYF.

The chain is built from TRBV19 and TRBJ2-7; D not resolved. This CDR3 is built from 14 residues. The V gene's germline CDR1 is LNHDA and CDR2 SQIVND (reference sequence). V was cut by 3 bases and J by 2 bases, with 11 bases left in between. CDR3 loop: CASSMGRHPYEQYF. CDR3 bases: TGTGCCAGTAGTATGGGCAGGCACCCCTACGAGCAGTACTTC.

The rearrangement links TRBV19 to TRBJ2-7; perhaps TRBD1 as D (7 bases). Germline loops: CDR1 LNHDA, CDR2 SQIVND (reference sequence). The CDR3 totals 17 residues. The V end lost 4 bases, the J end lost 4 bases, and 23 bases lay between the germline ends. The CDR3 sequence is CASSRGDRDSGPYEQYF. Written as DNA, the CDR3 is TGTGCCAGTAGTAGGGGGGATCGGGACAGCGGGCCTTACGAGCAGTACTTC.

The table lists this clone with a count of one. The chain employs TRBV30 and TRBJ1-1; D call uncertain. From germline, CDR1 is GTSNPN and CDR2 SVGIG (reference sequence). V lost 0 bases to trimming and J lost 5 bases, with 13 bases between them. This CDR3 comprises 14 residues. Here the CDR3 DNA reads TGTGCCTGGAGTGTTAGGATGGGAGAAACTGAAGCTTTCTTT. Its translation is CAWSVRMGETEAFF.

This chain connects TRBV7-8 to TRBJ1-3, with TRBD1 identical over 11 bases. The length of the CDR3 is 18 residues. Trimming at V came to 2 bases and at J to 3 bases, leaving 9 bases not matched to a gene. Germline CDR1 is SGHVS and CDR2 is FQNEAQ. CDR3 coding DNA: TGTGCCAGCAGCTTATTGGGGACAGGGGGGTCTGGTGGAAACACCATATATTTT. Amino acid sequence: CASSLLGTGGSGGNTIYF.

The rearrangement links TRBV4-3 to TRBJ2-1, with 9 bases lining up with TRBD2. The junction had 10 bases not matched to a gene; V was cut back by 1 base and J by 0 bases. Germline assignment: CDR1 LGHNA and CDR2 YSLEER. This CDR3 is 19 amino acids long. CDR3 nucleotide sequence: TGCGCCAGCAGCCAAGCGCTAGCGGGGACGGGGGGCTCCTACAATGAGCAGTTCTTC. Amino acids: CASSQALAGTGGSYNEQFF.

The rearrangement uses TRBV29-1 and TRBJ2-7; 11 nucleotides match TRBD1. The V gene end was trimmed by 6 bases and the J gene end by 0 bases; junction bases not matched to a gene: 7. CDR3 size: 15 residues. The germline CDR1 and CDR2 sequences are SQVTM and ANQGSEA. For the CDR3, the DNA is TGCAGCGTAGATTGGGGACAGGGGGACTCCTACGAGCAGTACTTC. Its protein is CSVDWGQGDSYEQYF.

The chain joins TRBV19 to TRBJ2-5; perhaps TRBD2 as D (6 bases). The CDR3 is 14 amino acids. V shed 5 bases and J shed 5 bases, with 15 bases lying between them. Germline CDR1 reads LNHDA; CDR2 reads SQIVND (reference sequence). In nucleotides, the CDR3 is TGTGCCAGTAGTCCCGGCGCGGGGTGGGAGACCCAGTACTTC. Its protein product is CASSPGAGWETQYF.

V gene TRBV29-1 combines with J gene TRBJ2-2; maybe TRBD2 (6 bases). This CDR3 has 14 residues. V was cut by 3 bases and J by 6 bases, with 14 bases left in between. From germline, CDR1 is SQVTM and CDR2 ANQGSEA. The DNA for the CDR3 is TGCAGCGTTGAGGAGGGTCGGACTCCCGGGGAGCTGTTTTTT. This codes for CSVEEGRTPGELFF.

The chain uses TRBV11-3 and TRBJ2-1, with D unresolved. Germline CDR1 SGHNT, CDR2 YENEEA. The CDR3 sequence is 14 residues long. Deletions cut 1 base from V and 10 bases from J, with 14 bases between. The CDR3 sequence: CASSLGLAENEQFF. The CDR3 DNA sequence: TGTGCCAGCAGCTTAGGGTTGGCGGAGAACGAGCAGTTCTTC.

This CDR3 is CASSLRRGKASEKLFF. The CDR3 DNA reads as TGTGCCAGCAGTTTGAGGCGGGGAAAGGCTAGTGAAAAACTGTTTTTT. The V call is TRBV28, the J call TRBJ1-4; no firm D call. CDR1 and CDR2 from the germline V gene are MDHEN and SYDVKM. The CDR3 has 16 amino acids. V lost 3 bases and J 7 bases, leaving 18 bases between the germline ends.

The sample holds one count of this clone. This chain joins TRBV5-6 and TRBJ1-4, with 7 bases matching TRBD1. Germline V CDR1 and CDR2: SGHDT, YYEEEE. J lost 3 bases, V lost 4 bases, and 6 bases had no gene match. This CDR3 is 15 amino acids long. The CDR3 coding sequence is TGTGCCAGCAGCAGCGGACAGGAGGCTAATGAAAAACTGTTTTTT. This sequence encodes CASSSGQEANEKLFF.

This sequence joins TRBV7-2 and TRBJ2-5; no firm D call. Germline-derived CDR1 and CDR2 are SGHTA and FQGNSA. V lost 1 base and J 5 bases, leaving 5 bases between the germline ends. This CDR3 spans 12 amino acids. CDR3 coding DNA: TGTGCCAGCAGCTTAGTACGGGAGACCCAGTACTTC. It yields the protein CASSLVRETQYF.

The rearrangement links TRBV7-2 to TRBJ2-1, with 12 bases identical to TRBD2. Losses at the gene ends were 4 bases for V and 3 bases for J; bases not matched to a gene: 4. CDR3 length: 16 amino acids. In germline, CDR1 is SGHTA, CDR2 FQGNSA. The CDR3 DNA follows: TGTGCCAGCAGCTACCCTAGCGGGAGGGGCTACAATGAGCAGTTCTTC. It is translated as CASSYPSGRGYNEQFF.

The chain links TRBV5-6 to TRBJ2-2; 11 bases agree with TRBD2. Germline V gene sequence: CDR1 SGHDT, CDR2 YYEEEE. V lost 4 bases and J lost 1; bases outside the gene matches: 9. The CDR3 contains 18 residues. The CDR3 spells CASSPIKTSGRNTGELFF. CDR3 coding DNA: TGTGCCAGCAGCCCTATCAAAACTAGCGGGAGGAACACCGGGGAGCTGTTTTTT.

The chain is built from TRBV2 and TRBJ2-7, with a possible D match to TRBD1 (6 bases). V was pared by 4 bases and J by 6 bases, with 10 bases between. This CDR3 contains 12 residues. Looked up from germline, CDR1 is SNHLY and CDR2 is FYNNEI. CDR3 nucleotides: TGTGCCAGCAGTGCACAGGGCGCCGAGCAGTACTTC. This translates into CASSAQGAEQYF. The full variable domain, rest sourced from reference TRBV2 and TRBJ2-7, is EPEVTQTPSHQVTQMGQEVILRCVPISNHLYFYWYRQILGQKVEFLVSFYNNEISEKSEIFDDQFSVERPDGSNFTLKIRSTKLEDSAMYFCASSAQGAEQYFGPGTRLTVT.

This clone came up once. The V call is TRBV2, the J call TRBJ1-4, with TRBD1 matching over 8 bases. This CDR3 is 13 amino acids long. Losses at the gene ends were 8 bases for V and 5 bases for J; bases not matched to a gene: 4. In germline, CDR1 is SNHLY, CDR2 FYNNEI. CDR3 in DNA: TGTGCCAGCTGCCGGGACAGGAATGAAAAACTGTTTTTT. Protein: CASCRDRNEKLFF.